This TCR beta chain emerged from a study of cytomegalovirus exposure and HLA in healthy donors. General study findings and limits: Previous analysis showed most TCR beta V segments were productive about 90% or about 30% of the time. Later analysis reportedly placed an Asian-associated ancestry cluster below the roughly 680-donor mean in N-insertions. HLA alleles were associated with 15,000 to 20,000 TCR beta sequences in a later analysis at 0.05 false discovery rate.

As to this clone: Antigen: not known.

CDR1 is SGHRS, CDR2 YFSETQ, per germline. The trim removed 0 bases at V and 4 bases at J, leaving 3 bases unmatched. The CDR3 spans 15 residues. The PCR ran on 60 Vbeta and 13 Jbeta primers. Sequencing used immunoSEQ multiplex PCR; TCRdb keeps in-frame clones, though not all of them. The sample has about 200,000 clones; 82% are singletons. The rearrangement uses TRBV5-1 and TRBJ2-1, with 8 bases identical to TRBD1. Sequencing was done on a sample of PBMCs. The source is a man aged 35 to 55 in good health and CMV-seropositive. The CDR3 DNA reads TGCGCCAGCAGCTTGGGGACAGGGTCATACAATGAGCAGTTCTTC. Its translation: CASSLGTGSYNEQFF.